This entry concerns a single TCR beta chain. Antigen specificity is unknown. Read coverage stops 3 residues before the CDR3 terminus; the germline J gene supplies the remainder. Trimming took 5 bases from V and 4 from J; bases not matched to a gene: 7. Looked up from germline, CDR1 is SGHTA and CDR2 is FQGNSA. The CDR3 has 15 amino acids. The sample comes from a study of T cells in women clearing cervical HPV infection. Looking at the study overall: Donors had HPV16-related CIN3 or worse; 2 had invasive cancer. The study, taken as a whole, reports: Controls had more TRBV6-7 (0.16%) than cases (about 0.11%). Repertoire richness, not evenness, was significantly elevated in CIN3+ cases versus controls.

Sequencing was performed with immunoSEQ multiplex PCR; in TCRdb, only in-frame clones are kept and a portion is missing. The sample yields 20,000 to 30,000 clones, of which the top ten take up 5.4%. The sample taken for sequencing was blood buffy coat. This receptor was identified in a woman between 18 and 70 years old with a cervical HPV16 infection that either progressed to CIN3+ or cleared (not recorded which). The chain carries TRBV7-2 and TRBJ1-2; 10 nucleotides match TRBD1. The CDR3 protein is CASSRDRGLFYGYTF. The covered CDR3 bases are TGTGCCAGCAGCCGGGACAGGGGACTCTTCTATGGC. The complete variable domain, with remaining parts taken from reference TRBV7-2 and TRBJ1-2, reads GAGVSQSPSNKVTEKGKDVELRCDPISGHTALYWYRQSLGQGLEFLIYFQGNSAPDKSGLPSDRFSAERTGGSVSTLTIQRTQQEDSAVYLCASSRDRGLFYGYTFGSGTRLTVV.